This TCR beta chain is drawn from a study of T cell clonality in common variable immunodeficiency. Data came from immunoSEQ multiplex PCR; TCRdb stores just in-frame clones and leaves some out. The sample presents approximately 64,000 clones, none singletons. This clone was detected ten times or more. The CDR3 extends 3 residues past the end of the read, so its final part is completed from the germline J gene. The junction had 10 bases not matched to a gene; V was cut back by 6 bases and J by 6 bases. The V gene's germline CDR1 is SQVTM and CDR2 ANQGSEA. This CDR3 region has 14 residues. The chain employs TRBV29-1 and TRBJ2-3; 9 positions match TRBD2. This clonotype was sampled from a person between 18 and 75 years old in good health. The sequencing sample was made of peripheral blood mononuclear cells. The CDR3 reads CSVLPGGRADTQYF. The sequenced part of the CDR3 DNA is TGCAGCGTCCTACCGGGCGGGAGGGCCGATACG.